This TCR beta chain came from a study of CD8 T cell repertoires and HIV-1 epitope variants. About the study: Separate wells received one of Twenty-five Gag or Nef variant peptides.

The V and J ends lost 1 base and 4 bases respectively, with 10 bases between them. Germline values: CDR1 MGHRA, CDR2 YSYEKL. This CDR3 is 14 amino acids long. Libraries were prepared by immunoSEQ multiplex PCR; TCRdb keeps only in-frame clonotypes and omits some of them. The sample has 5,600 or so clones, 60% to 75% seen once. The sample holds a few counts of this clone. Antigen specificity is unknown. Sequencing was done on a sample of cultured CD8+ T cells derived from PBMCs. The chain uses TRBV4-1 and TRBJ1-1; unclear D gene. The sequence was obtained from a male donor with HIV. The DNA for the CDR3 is TGCGCCAGCAGCCAAGTTGCTTCGGGCACTGAAGCTTTCTTT. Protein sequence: CASSQVASGTEAFF.